This T cell receptor beta chain was identified in a study of blood T cell repertoires in COVID-19. Germline trimming cut 6 bases from V and 1 base from J; bases unmatched to any gene: 5. The V gene's germline CDR1 is MDHEN and CDR2 SYDVKM. This CDR3 comprises 14 residues. Cohort 3 recovery required two negative PCRs, clearance, or symptom resolution. In the authors' methods: Estimates of nucleated cell counts were drawn from the amplification of reference gene primers. Repertoires were generated with immunoSEQ multiplex PCR, while TCRdb's copy carries only in-frame clones and drops some. The V and J calls and clone size come from that table; D and trimming were worked out from the DNA. The sample carries 170,000 or so clones, about 90% recorded once.

What was sequenced was PBMCs or T cells enriched from blood (not recorded which). The V and J genes are TRBV28 and TRBJ1-1, with 7 bases aligning to TRBD1. The sequence came from a woman aged 18 to 35 who had recovered from COVID-19. The DNA of the CDR3 is TGTGCCAGCAGGCCCGAGGGGGCGAACACTGAAGCTTTCTTT. Encoded protein: CASRPEGANTEAFF. The whole variable domain, remainder taken from reference TRBV28 and TRBJ1-1, is DVKVTQSSRYLVKRTGEKVFLECVQDMDHENMFWYRQDPGLGLRLIYFSYDVKMKEKGDIPEGYSVSREKKERFSLILESASTNQTSMYLCASRPEGANTEAFFGQGTRLTVV.